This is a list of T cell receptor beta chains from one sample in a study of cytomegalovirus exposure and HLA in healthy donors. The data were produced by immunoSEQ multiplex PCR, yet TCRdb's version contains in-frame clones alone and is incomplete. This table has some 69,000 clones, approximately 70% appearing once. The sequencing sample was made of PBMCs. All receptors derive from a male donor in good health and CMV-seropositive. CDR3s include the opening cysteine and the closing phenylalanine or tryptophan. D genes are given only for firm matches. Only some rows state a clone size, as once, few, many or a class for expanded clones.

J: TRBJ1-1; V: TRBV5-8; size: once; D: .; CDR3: CASSLQQANTEAFF; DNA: TGTGCCAGCAGCTTGCAACAGGCGAACACTGAAGCTTTCTTT
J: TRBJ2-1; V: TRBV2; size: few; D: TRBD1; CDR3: CASSFLGEPGTEDLEQFF; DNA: TGTGCCAGCAGCTTCCTGGGCGAGCCCGGGACAGAGGATTTGGAGCAGTTCTTC
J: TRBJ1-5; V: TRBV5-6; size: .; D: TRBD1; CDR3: CASSFGQASQPQHF; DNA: TGTGCCAGCAGCTTCGGACAGGCCAGTCAGCCCCAGCATTTT
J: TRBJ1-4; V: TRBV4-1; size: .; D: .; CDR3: CASSRRTGENEKLFF; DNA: TGCGCCAGCAGCCGAAGGACGGGGGAAAATGAAAAACTGTTTTTT
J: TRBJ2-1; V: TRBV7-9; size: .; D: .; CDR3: CSSSPNYPKFF; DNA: TGTTCCAGCAGTCCAAACTACCCGAAATTCTTC
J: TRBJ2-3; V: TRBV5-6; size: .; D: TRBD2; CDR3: CASSFIAGGLVTQYF; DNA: TGTGCCAGCAGCTTTATAGCGGGGGGCCTTGTCACGCAGTATTTT
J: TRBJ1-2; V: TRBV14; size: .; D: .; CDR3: CASSQTTGNYGYTF; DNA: TGTGCCAGCAGCCAGACTACAGGGAACTATGGCTACACCTTC
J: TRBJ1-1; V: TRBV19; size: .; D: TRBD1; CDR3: CASRDRDLEWTEAFF; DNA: TGTGCCAGCCGGGACAGGGATCTGGAATGGACTGAAGCTTTCTTT
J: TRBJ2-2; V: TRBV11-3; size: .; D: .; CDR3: CASSADSRGGELFF; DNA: TGTGCCAGCAGCGCGGACAGTAGAGGCGGGGAGCTGTTTTTT
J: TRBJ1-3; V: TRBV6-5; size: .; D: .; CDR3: CASSSRGFGDTIYF; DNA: TGTGCCAGCAGTTCCCGAGGGTTCGGGGACACCATATATTTT
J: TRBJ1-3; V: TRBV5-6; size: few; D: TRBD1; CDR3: CASSLTGAGNTIYF; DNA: TGTGCCAGCAGCTTGACAGGGGCTGGAAACACCATATATTTT
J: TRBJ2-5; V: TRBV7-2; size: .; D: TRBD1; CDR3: CASSLGLGQGARETQYF; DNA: TGTGCCAGCAGCTTAGGTTTGGGACAGGGGGCACGGGAGACCCAGTACTTC
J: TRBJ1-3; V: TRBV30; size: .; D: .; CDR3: CAWGRSSSGNTIYF; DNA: TGTGCCTGGGGCAGATCTAGCTCTGGAAACACCATATATTTT